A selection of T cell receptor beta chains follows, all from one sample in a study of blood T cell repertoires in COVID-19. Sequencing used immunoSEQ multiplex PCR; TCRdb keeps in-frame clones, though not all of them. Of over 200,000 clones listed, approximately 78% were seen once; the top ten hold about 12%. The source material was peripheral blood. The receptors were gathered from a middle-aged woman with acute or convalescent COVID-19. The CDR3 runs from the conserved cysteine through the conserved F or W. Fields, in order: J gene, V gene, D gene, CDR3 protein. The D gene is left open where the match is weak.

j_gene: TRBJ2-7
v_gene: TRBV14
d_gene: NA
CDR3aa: CASSPRTTAVIYEQYF

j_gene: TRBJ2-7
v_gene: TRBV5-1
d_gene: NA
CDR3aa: CASSLRGGEQYF

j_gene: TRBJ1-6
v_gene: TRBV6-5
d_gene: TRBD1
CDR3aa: CASGQGRNSPLHF

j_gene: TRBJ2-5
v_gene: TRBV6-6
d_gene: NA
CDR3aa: CATKDWETQYF

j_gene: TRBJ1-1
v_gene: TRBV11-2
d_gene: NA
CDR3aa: CASSQGPNTEAFF

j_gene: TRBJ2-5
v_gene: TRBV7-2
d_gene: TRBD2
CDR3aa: CASSFSSGSGETQYF

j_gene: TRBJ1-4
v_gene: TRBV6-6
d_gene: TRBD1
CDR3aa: CASRHGDRQNEKLFF

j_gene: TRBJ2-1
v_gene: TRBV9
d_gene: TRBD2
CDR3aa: CASSAERGGINEQFF

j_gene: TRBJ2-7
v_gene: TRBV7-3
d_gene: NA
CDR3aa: CASSFGSSYEQYF

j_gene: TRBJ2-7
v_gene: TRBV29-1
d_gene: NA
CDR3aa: CSVEGAGSSSYEQYF

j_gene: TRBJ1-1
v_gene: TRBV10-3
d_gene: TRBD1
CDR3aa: CAISGQGALGTEAFF

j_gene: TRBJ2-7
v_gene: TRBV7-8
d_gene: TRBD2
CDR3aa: CASSTRTSGRGEQYF

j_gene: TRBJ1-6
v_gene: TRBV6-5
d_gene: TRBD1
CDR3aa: CASSWDRGTNSPLHF

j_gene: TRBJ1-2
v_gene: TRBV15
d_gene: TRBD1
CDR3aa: CATSRGTQGFTYGYTF

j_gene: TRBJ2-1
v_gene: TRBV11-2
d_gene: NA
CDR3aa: CASSFLTYYNEQFF

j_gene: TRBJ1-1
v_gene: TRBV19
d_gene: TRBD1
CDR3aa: CASKGTGRGGDTEAFF

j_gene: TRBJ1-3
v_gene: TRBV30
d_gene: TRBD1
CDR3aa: CAWSPMDRGSDTIYF

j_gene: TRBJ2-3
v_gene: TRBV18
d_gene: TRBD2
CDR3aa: CASSPPGSGREGTQYF

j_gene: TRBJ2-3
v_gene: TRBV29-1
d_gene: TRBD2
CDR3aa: CSVDTSVSTDTQYF

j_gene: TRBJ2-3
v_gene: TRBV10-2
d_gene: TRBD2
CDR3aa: CASSPSGDTQYF

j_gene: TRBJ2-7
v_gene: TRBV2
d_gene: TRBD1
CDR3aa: CASSEISWVGQDYEQYF

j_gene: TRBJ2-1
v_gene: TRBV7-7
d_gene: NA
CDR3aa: CASSLAQGSFEQFF

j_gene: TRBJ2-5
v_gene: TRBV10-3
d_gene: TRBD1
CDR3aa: CAISQSGGAETQYF

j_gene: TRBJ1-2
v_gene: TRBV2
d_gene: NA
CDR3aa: CASSEGADYGYTF

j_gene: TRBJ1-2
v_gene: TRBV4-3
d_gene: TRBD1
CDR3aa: CASSGTGSSNYGYTF

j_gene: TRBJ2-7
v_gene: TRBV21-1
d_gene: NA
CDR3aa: CASSKKGEQGAYEQYF

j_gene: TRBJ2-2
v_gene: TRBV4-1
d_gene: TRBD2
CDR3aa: CASSQDLRGYTGELFF

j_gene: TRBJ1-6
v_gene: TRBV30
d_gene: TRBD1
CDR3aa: CAWSVGTGVSPLHF

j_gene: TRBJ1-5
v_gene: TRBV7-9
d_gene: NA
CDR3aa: CASSLERQGNQPQHF

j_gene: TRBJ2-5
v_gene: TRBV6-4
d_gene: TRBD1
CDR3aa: CASSRDSQETQYF

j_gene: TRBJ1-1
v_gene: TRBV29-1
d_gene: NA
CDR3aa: CSVHRATEAFF

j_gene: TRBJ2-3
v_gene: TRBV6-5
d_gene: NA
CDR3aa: CASLSSNRLADTQYF

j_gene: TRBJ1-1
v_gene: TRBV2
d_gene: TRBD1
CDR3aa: CASRAIGTGLPFTEAFF

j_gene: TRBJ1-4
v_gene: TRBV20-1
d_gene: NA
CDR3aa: CSASLSNGLNEKLFF

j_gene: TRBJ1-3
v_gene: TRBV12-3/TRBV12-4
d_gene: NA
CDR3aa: CAGRQSGNTIYF

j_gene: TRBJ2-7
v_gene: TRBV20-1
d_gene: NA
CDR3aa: CSARDGREQYF

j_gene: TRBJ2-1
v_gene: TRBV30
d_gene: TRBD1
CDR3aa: CAWCWDRNFRNEQFF

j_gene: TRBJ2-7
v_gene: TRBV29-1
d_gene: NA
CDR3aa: CSVASGRTYEQYF

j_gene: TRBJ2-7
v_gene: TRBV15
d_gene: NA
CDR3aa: CATSRVANSGEQYF

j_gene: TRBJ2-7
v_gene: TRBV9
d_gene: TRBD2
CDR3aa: CASSVAGSGRIYEQYF

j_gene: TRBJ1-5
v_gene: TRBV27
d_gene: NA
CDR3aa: CASSLSRGGHQPQHF

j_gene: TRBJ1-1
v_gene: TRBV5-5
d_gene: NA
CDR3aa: CASSWGHQNTEAFF

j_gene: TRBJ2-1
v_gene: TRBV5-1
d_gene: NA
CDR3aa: CASSLNSHPGFF

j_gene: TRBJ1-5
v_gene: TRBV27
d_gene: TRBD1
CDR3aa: CASSLDRASNQPQHF

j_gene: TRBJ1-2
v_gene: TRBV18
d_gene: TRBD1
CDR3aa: CASSHDVQTGYGYTF

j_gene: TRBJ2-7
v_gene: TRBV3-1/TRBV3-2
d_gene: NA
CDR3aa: CASSQGTVPHEQYF

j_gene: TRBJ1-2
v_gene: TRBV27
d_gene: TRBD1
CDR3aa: CASSWGTGLSYGYTF